A selection of T cell receptor beta chains follows, all from one sample in a study of tumor and adjacent non-tumor tissue in lung cancer. TCRdb re-called the multiplex PCR reads with MiXCR, one entry per CDR3 protein. The repertoire consists of approximately 120,000 distinct CDR3 sequences, with roughly 75% occurring once and the leading ten covering about 40%. Material for sequencing was lung tumor tissue. These receptors were collected from an older woman with non-small cell lung cancer. Both conserved end residues are part of each CDR3.

TRBJ2-2 TRBV11-1 CASSVWTGVSTGELFF
TRBJ2-7 TRBV11-2 CTNSPIIRETGTVYKQYF
TRBJ1-1 TRBV4-1 CASRAGGASLNTEAFF
TRBJ2-3 TRBV20-1 CSATGQEGDMQYF
TRBJ2-7 TRBV11-3 CPSSLWQGTSYEQYF
TRBJ1-5 TRBV6-2/TRBV6-3 CVSLDTVGQGNQPQHF
TRBJ2-3 TRBV10-1 CASSAEELAADTQYF
TRBJ1-2 TRBV5-4 CASSLGGPGHTSPNGYTF
TRBJ1-1 TRBV6-2/TRBV6-3 CAGNYSTGTGSLKAFF
TRBJ2-7 TRBV4-1 CTSSQGDRYEQYF
TRBJ1-2 TRBV4-1 CASSQGSYGHTF
TRBJ2-4 TRBV6-1 CASSEPDKLAKNIQYF
TRBJ1-5 TRBV12-5 CAIGNLPGTGDSNQPQHF
TRBJ2-1 TRBV10-3 CAINFGTSGRYNEQFF
TRBJ1-5 TRBV11-2 CASSLERGQPQDF
TRBJ2-1 TRBV4-3 CASNHRKYGGRTNNEQFF
TRBJ2-5 TRBV11-2 CASSSTVTGVGTQYF
TRBJ2-1 TRBV6-2/TRBV6-3 CANTSPVLAGRDNEQFF
TRBJ1-2 TRBV9 CASSTGQGSVGYTF
TRBJ1-6 TRBV28 CASRHSTGTENTPLHF
TRBJ2-7 TRBV6-6 CASSRQTWGDYEQYF
TRBJ1-3 TRBV11-3 CASRTHRMAGNSIYF
TRBJ2-6 TRBV11-2 CASSLESGEAGANVLAF
TRBJ2-3 TRBV11-2 CAGSLEVRVTDTQYF